Shown below are 29 T cell receptor beta chains from a single sample sequenced in a study of identical twins. TCRdb called the 5' RACE reads again in MiXCR, with one record for every CDR3 protein. This sample has roughly 290,000 distinct CDR3 sequences; roughly 8.6% occur once, and the top ten carry over 2%. This same sample was also part of a study on yellow fever vaccine responses in identical twins.

Material: memory (CD45RO+) T cells sorted from blood. These receptors were collected from a woman under 30 in good health.

The chain carries TRBV19 and TRBJ2-4; D gene ambiguous. The CDR3 has 12 residues. Germline V gene sequence: CDR1 LNHDA, CDR2 SQIVND (reference sequence). V lost 3 bases and J 9 bases, leaving 9 bases between the germline ends. In nucleotides, the CDR3 is TGTGCCAGTAGTATTCGGCTGGGCATTCAGTACTTC. Its protein is CASSIRLGIQYF.

This clonotype was counted a few times. The gene calls are TRBV14 and TRBJ1-4, with D hard to call. The germline gives CDR1 SGHDN, CDR2 FVKESK. The CDR3 runs 15 residues. Deletions cut 5 bases from V and 0 bases from J, with 10 bases between. CDR3 nucleotide sequence: TGTGCCAGCAGCTCAAGACTTGCAACTAATGAAAAACTGTTTTTT. This translates into CASSSRLATNEKLFF.

This clonotype was seen ten or more times. This rearrangement joins TRBV12-3 or TRBV12-4 to TRBJ2-3; unclear D gene. Trimming removed 3 bases from V and 4 bases from J, with 8 bases in between. The CDR3 has 13 amino acids. Written as DNA, the CDR3 is TGTGCCAGCAGTTTGATTGGTTCAGATACGCAGTATTTT. Translation gives CASSLIGSDTQYF.

Many counts were recorded for this clonotype. The V gene is TRBV5-1, the J gene TRBJ2-5; 8 bases match TRBD2. Trimming removed 0 bases from V and 5 bases from J; junction bases left unmatched: 9. The CDR3 spans 16 residues. CDR1 is SGHRS, CDR2 YFSETQ, per germline. CDR3 sequence: CASSLEPTSGGETQYF. CDR3 nucleotides: TGCGCCAGCAGCTTGGAACCAACGTCGGGGGGGGAGACCCAGTACTTC.

This clonotype showed up just a few times. The V call is TRBV20-1, the J call TRBJ1-3, with D uncertain. The CDR3 consists of 17 residues. V lost 3 bases and J 1 base, leaving 19 bases between the germline ends. Germline V lookup: CDR1 DFQATT, CDR2 SNEGSKA (reference sequence). In nucleotides, the CDR3 is TGCAGTGCTAGTATGGATCCGGTGCTTCAGTCTGGAAACACCATATATTTT. Protein product: CSASMDPVLQSGNTIYF.

This clonotype was detected only a few times. The V and J genes are TRBV12-3 or TRBV12-4 and TRBJ2-1; 7 bases agree with TRBD1. The CDR3 consists of 15 residues. The V gene end was trimmed by 3 bases and the J gene end by 1 base; junction bases not matched to a gene: 3. CDR3 sequence reads: CASSFQGVSYNEQFF. In DNA form, the CDR3 reads TGTGCCAGCAGTTTTCAGGGGGTTTCCTACAATGAGCAGTTCTTC.

This clonotype was recorded a few times. V and J are TRBV6-1 and TRBJ1-4, with D perhaps matching TRBD1 (5 bases). Per germline, CDR1 MNHNS and CDR2 SASEGT. CDR3 length: 15 residues. The V end lost 10 bases, the J end lost 7 bases, and 22 bases lay between the germline ends. CDR3 sequence (DNA): TGTGCCACCACCCGCAGCGGAGGGGCGGGTGAAAAACTGTTTTTT. Translation gives CATTRSGGAGEKLFF.

This clonotype was seen repeatedly, ten times or more. The chain recombines TRBV12-3 or TRBV12-4 with TRBJ2-1, with 9 bases lining up with TRBD2. The CDR3 totals 15 residues. V was pared by 1 base and J by 5 bases, with 3 bases of the junction left unmatched. Here the CDR3 reads CASSLGAGGNNEQFF. The CDR3 DNA follows: TGTGCCAGCAGTTTAGGAGCGGGAGGAAACAATGAGCAGTTCTTC.

This clonotype was seen a handful of times. The rearrangement links TRBV5-1 to TRBJ1-2; 7 bases line up with TRBD1. V lost 2 bases and J lost 0; bases outside the gene matches: 4. Germline V gene sequence: CDR1 SGHRS, CDR2 YFSETQ. The CDR3 has 15 amino acids. For the CDR3, the DNA is TGCGCCAGCAGCTTTTCCGGACAGGCTAACTATGGCTACACCTTC. The encoded protein is CASSFSGQANYGYTF.

In its sample, this clonotype was seen a few times. The gene calls are TRBV11-2 and TRBJ2-7; D gene unclear. The ends were cut back, 0 bases at V and 3 bases at J, with 12 bases in the middle. Germline V CDR1 and CDR2: SGHAT, FQNNGV. The CDR3 runs 15 residues. CDR3 DNA sequence: TGTGCCAGCAGCTTAGATCGGCAGTTAGGCTACGAGCAGTACGTC. This encodes CASSLDRQLGYEQYV.

The sample holds a few counts of this clonotype. The rearrangement uses TRBV20-1 and TRBJ2-7, with TRBD1 as a possible D gene (6 bases). The CDR3 extends over 13 amino acids. Trimming stripped 3 bases from V and 5 bases from J, with 14 bases between. The germline V gene encodes CDR1 DFQATT and CDR2 SNEGSKA (reference sequence). This CDR3 reads CSASKGDIHEQYF. CDR3 coding DNA: TGCAGTGCTAGTAAAGGGGACATCCACGAGCAGTACTTC.

The chain joins TRBV4-1 to TRBJ2-3; 14 bases line up with TRBD2. CDR3 length equals 16 residues. Germline values: CDR1 MGHRA, CDR2 YSYEKL. With 6 bases clipped from V and 7 bases from J, the junction kept 9 bases outside the gene matches. This chain's CDR3 is CASRTPGTSGGNTQYF. The CDR3, as DNA: TGCGCCAGCAGAACCCCCGGGACTAGCGGGGGTAATACGCAGTATTTT.

The chain uses TRBV12-3 or TRBV12-4 and TRBJ2-7; 12 bases match TRBD2. The ends lost 3 bases at V and 7 bases at J; junction bases unmatched: 7. This CDR3 comprises 15 residues. This CDR3 reads CASSFRSGLAGEQYF. The CDR3 region has the DNA TGTGCCAGCAGTTTCAGGAGTGGACTAGCGGGAGAGCAGTACTTC.

This clonotype was seen a handful of times. This chain joins TRBV20-1 and TRBJ1-1; TRBD1 agrees at 8 bases. Germline lookup yields CDR1 DFQATT and CDR2 SNEGSKA (reference sequence). J was trimmed by 1 base and V by 6 bases; bases with no gene match: 4. The CDR3 is 13 amino acids. CDR3 nucleotides: TGCAGTGCCCCGGGACAGGCGAACACTGAAGCTTTCTTT. Translation gives CSAPGQANTEAFF.

This clonotype was counted only a few times. J is TRBJ2-3 and V is TRBV5-8, with D hard to call. The germline gives CDR1 SGHTS, CDR2 YDEGEE. The V end lost 3 bases, the J end lost 0 bases, and 5 bases lay between the germline ends. This CDR3 comprises 13 residues. This chain's CDR3 is CASSSTSTDTQYF. The DNA of the CDR3 is TGTGCCAGCAGCTCGACTAGCACAGATACGCAGTATTTT.

This clonotype occurred many times. The J gene is TRBJ2-1, the V gene TRBV7-9; maybe TRBD2 (6 bases). CDR1 and CDR2 (germline): SEHNR, FQNEAQ (reference sequence). V lost 7 bases and J lost 0, with 10 bases in between. The CDR3 length is 14 residues. The DNA for the CDR3 is TGTGCCAGCACGTCCGGGAGCTCCTACAATGAGCAGTTCTTC. Residues: CASTSGSSYNEQFF.

In this sample, this clonotype turned up a few times. In DNA, the CDR3 is TGCAGTGCTAGAGGCCTAGCGGGCCTTAGCTCCTACAATGAGCAGTTCTTC. Translated: CSARGLAGLSSYNEQFF. The gene calls are TRBV20-1 and TRBJ2-1, with 8 bases that match TRBD2. The CDR3 has 17 amino acids. V lost 1 base and J lost 0; bases outside the gene matches: 8. Germline CDR1 reads DFQATT; CDR2 reads SNEGSKA (reference sequence).

The chain has TRBV28 and TRBJ2-1; 8 positions agree with TRBD1. The CDR3 has 19 amino acids. V shed 5 bases and J 0 bases; nucleotides not matched to a gene: 15. Germline CDR1 is MDHEN and CDR2 is SYDVKM. The CDR3 nucleotides read TGTGCCAGCAGTCTAACCGGGACAGGTGTAAAGAGCTCCTACAATGAGCAGTTCTTC. It is translated as CASSLTGTGVKSSYNEQFF.

The chain combines TRBV20-1 with TRBJ2-1, with 9 bases matching TRBD2. V lost 1 base and J lost 3; bases outside the gene matches: 4. CDR1 and CDR2 (germline): DFQATT, SNEGSKA (reference sequence). The CDR3 sequence is 15 residues long. The DNA of the CDR3 is TGCAGTGCTAGAGTTCAAGCGGGGGGCTACAATGAGCAGTTCTTC. This gives the protein CSARVQAGGYNEQFF.

V and J are TRBV2 and TRBJ2-2; maybe TRBD1 (6 bases). Germline CDR1 SNHLY, CDR2 FYNNEI. This CDR3 has 15 amino acids. V was shortened by 7 bases and J by 5 bases, with 17 bases between the two germline ends. Here the CDR3 reads CASISRDILTGELFF. Here the CDR3 DNA reads TGTGCCAGCATAAGTAGGGACATTTTGACCGGGGAGCTGTTTTTT.

The table lists this clonotype with a few counts. The V call is TRBV19, the J call TRBJ2-5, with a tentative D call TRBD1 (6 bases). Germline V gene lookup returns CDR1 LNHDA and CDR2 SQIVND (reference sequence). The CDR3 is 16 residues long. Trimming pared 4 bases from V and 2 bases from J, leaving 17 bases between. Here the CDR3 reads CASSTGQGLTQETQYF. The CDR3 nucleotides are TGTGCCAGTAGTACGGGACAAGGGTTAACGCAAGAGACCCAGTACTTC.

The sample holds many counts of this clonotype. This chain joins TRBV10-3 and TRBJ1-1, with 8 bases matching TRBD1. CDR3 size: 14 residues. The trim removed 6 bases at V and 2 bases at J, leaving 5 bases unmatched. Germline CDR1 ENHRY, CDR2 SYGVKD. CDR3 residues: CAIRTTGDNTEAFF. In nucleotides, the CDR3 is TGTGCCATCAGAACGACAGGGGATAACACTGAAGCTTTCTTT.

This clonotype was detected only a few times. This rearrangement joins TRBV6-4 to TRBJ2-3; tentative D call: TRBD2 (6 bases). V lost 0 bases, J lost 4 bases, and 11 bases lay in between. The CDR3 runs 15 residues. Germline V CDR1 and CDR2: MRHNA, SNTAGT. Written as DNA, the CDR3 is TGTGCCAGCAGTGACTCGGGAGGCCATTCAGATACGCAGTATTTT. This gives the protein CASSDSGGHSDTQYF.

The chain carries TRBV9 and TRBJ2-1, with TRBD2 matching 7 bases. CDR1 and CDR2 (germline): SGDLS, YYNGEE. With 4 bases clipped from V and 13 bases from J, the junction kept 8 bases outside the gene matches. CDR3 length equals 12 residues. CDR3 region: CASSPQRDRQFF. In DNA form, the CDR3 reads TGTGCCAGCAGCCCCCAGCGGGATCGCCAGTTCTTC.

This clonotype appeared many times. The J gene is TRBJ2-3, the V gene TRBV29-1; tentatively, D is TRBD1 (6 bases). Germline lookup yields CDR1 SQVTM and CDR2 ANQGSEA. V was pared by 0 bases and J by 1 base, with 11 bases between. CDR3 length equals 15 residues. DNA of the CDR3: TGCAGCGTTGAAGAGGATTGGGGGCGCACAGATACGCAGTATTTT. Its protein product is CSVEEDWGRTDTQYF.

This clonotype was counted a few times. CDR3: CASSNRDRASEQFF. CDR3 DNA: TGTGCCAGCTCGAACCGGGACAGGGCCAGTGAGCAGTTCTTC. The V call is TRBV6-1, the J call TRBJ2-1; TRBD1 matches 9 bases. Germline assignment: CDR1 MNHNS and CDR2 SASEGT. The CDR3 loop spans 14 amino acids. V lost 8 bases and J lost 9; bases outside the gene matches: 11.

The table lists this clonotype with many counts. V and J are TRBV7-2 and TRBJ1-2; possibly TRBD1 for D (5 bases). Germline lookup yields CDR1 SGHTA and CDR2 FQGNSA. The CDR3 is 15 amino acids. Trimming took 5 bases from V and 6 from J, leaving 19 bases between them. The CDR3 region is CASSPNVQGLHGYTF. The CDR3 DNA sequence: TGTGCCAGCAGCCCAAACGTCCAGGGATTGCATGGCTACACCTTC. Using reference TRBV7-2 and TRBJ1-2 for the parts outside the CDR3, the full variable domain is GAGVSQSPSNKVTEKGKDVELRCDPISGHTALYWYRQSLGQGLEFLIYFQGNSAPDKSGLPSDRFSAERTGGSVSTLTIQRTQQEDSAVYLCASSPNVQGLHGYTFGSGTRLTVV.

This clonotype was counted a few times. This sequence joins TRBV28 and TRBJ1-6; unclear D gene. Trimming cost V 6 bases and J 8 bases, with 8 bases left between them. The germline V gene has CDR1 MDHEN and CDR2 SYDVKM. The CDR3 extends over 12 amino acids. This CDR3 is CASSAIDSPLHF. The DNA for the CDR3 is TGTGCCAGCAGCGCCATCGATTCACCCCTCCACTTT.

In this sample, this clonotype turned up many times. The chain has TRBV12-3 or TRBV12-4 and TRBJ2-5; 8 bases agree with TRBD2. CDR3 length: 15 residues. J gave up 0 bases and V 5 bases, and 5 bases lay outside the gene matches. This CDR3 is CASSPRLANQETQYF. CDR3 coding DNA: TGTGCCAGCAGTCCCCGACTAGCGAACCAAGAGACCCAGTACTTC.